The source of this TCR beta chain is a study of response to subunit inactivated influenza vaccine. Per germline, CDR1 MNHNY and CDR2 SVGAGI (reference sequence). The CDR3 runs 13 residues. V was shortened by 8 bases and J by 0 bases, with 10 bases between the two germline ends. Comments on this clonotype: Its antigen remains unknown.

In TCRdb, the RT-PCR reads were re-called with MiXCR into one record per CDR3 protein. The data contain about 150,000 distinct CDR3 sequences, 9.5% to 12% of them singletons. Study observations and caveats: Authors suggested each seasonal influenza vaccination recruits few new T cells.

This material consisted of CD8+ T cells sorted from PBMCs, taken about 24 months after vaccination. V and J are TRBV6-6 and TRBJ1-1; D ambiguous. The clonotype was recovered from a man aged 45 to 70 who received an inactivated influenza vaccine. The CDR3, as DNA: TGTGCCAGCGGCTGGACGGTGAACACTGAAGCTTTCTTT. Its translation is CASGWTVNTEAFF.